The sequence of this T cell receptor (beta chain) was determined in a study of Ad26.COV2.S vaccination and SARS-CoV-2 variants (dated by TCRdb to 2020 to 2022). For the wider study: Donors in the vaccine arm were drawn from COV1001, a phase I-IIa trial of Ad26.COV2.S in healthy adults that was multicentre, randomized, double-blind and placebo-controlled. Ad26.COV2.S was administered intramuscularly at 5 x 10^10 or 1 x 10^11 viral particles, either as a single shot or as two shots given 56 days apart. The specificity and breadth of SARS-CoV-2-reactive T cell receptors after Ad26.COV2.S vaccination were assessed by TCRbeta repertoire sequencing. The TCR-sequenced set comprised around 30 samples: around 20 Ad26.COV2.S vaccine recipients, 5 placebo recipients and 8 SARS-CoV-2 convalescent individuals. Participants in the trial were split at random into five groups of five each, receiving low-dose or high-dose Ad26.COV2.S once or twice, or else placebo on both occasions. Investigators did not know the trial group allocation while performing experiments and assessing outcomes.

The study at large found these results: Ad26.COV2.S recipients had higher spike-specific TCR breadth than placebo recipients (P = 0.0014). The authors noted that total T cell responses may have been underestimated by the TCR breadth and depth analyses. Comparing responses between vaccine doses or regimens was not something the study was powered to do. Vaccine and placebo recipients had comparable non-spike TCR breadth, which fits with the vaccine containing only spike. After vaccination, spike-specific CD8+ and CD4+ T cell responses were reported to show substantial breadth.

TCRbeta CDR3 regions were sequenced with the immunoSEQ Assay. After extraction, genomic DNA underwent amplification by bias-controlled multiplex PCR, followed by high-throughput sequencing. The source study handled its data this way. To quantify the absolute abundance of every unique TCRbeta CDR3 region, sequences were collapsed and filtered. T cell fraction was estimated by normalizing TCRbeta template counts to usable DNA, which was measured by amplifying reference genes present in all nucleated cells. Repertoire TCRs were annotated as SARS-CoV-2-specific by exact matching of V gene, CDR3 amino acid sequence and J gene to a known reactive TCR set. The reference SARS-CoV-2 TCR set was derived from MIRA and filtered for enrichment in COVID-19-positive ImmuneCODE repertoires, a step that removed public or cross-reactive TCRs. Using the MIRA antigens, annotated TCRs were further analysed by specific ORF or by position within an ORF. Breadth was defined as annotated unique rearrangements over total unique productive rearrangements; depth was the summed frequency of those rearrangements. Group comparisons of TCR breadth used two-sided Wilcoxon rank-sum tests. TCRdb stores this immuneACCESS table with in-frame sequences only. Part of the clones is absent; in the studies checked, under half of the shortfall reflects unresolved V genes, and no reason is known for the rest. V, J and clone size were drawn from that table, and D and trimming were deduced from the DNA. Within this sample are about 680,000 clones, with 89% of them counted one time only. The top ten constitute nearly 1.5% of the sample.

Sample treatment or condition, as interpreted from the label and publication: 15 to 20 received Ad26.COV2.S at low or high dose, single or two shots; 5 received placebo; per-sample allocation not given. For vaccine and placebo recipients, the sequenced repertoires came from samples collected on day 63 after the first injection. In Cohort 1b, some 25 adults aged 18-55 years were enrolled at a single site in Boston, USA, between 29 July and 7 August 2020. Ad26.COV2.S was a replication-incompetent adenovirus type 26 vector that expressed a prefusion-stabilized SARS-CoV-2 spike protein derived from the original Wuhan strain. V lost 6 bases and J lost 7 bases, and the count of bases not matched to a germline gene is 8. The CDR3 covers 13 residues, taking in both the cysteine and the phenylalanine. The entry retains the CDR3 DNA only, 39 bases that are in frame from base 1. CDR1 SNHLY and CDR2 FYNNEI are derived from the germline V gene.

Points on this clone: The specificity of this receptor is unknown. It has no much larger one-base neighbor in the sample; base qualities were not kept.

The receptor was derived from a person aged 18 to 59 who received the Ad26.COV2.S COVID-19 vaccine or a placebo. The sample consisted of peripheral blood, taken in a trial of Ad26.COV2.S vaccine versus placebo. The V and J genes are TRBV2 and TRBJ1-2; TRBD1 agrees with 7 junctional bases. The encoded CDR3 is CASSTGTDRGYTF. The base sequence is TGTGCCAGCAGCACCGGGACAGATCGTGGCTACACCTTC.